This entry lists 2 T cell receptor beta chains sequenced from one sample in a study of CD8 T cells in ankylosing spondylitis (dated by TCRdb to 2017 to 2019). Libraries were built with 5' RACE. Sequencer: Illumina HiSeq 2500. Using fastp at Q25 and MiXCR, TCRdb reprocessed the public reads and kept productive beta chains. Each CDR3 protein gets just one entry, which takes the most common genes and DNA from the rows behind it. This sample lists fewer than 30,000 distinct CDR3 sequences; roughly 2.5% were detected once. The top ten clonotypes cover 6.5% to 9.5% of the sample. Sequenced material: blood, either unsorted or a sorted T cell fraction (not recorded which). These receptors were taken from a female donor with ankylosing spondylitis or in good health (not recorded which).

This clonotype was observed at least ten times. CDR3 DNA sequence: TGTGCCAGCAGCCCCAGGACAGGGCGAGAAGAGACCCAGTACTTC. Translation: CASSPRTGREETQYF. V gene TRBV9 combines with J gene TRBJ2-5, with TRBD1 identical over 8 bases. Germline V gene sequence: CDR1 SGDLS, CDR2 YYNGEE. V trimming: 4 bases; J trimming: 3 bases; junction bases outside the gene matches: 8. The CDR3 sequence is 15 residues long.

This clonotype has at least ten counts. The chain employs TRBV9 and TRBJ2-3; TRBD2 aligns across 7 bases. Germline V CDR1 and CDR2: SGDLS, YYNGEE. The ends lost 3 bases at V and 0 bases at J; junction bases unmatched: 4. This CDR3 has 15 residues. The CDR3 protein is CASSESGISTDTQYF. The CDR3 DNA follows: TGTGCCAGCAGCGAAAGCGGGATTAGCACAGATACGCAGTATTTT.